A selection of T cell receptor beta chains follows, all from one sample in a study of CD8 T cells in ankylosing spondylitis. TCRdb reprocessed the 5' RACE reads via MiXCR and lists one record per CDR3 protein. Of 380,000 or so distinct CDR3 sequences listed, 20% to 25% were seen once; the top ten hold less than 15%. Sequencing used blood, either unsorted or a sorted T cell fraction (not recorded which). The receptors were sampled from a male donor with ankylosing spondylitis or in good health (not recorded which). The CDR3 runs from the conserved cysteine through the conserved F or W. D genes are given only for firm matches. Clone size, where shown, is once, few, many, or a class for clones that have expanded.

clone_size,d_call,j_call,v_call,cdr3_aa,cdr3_nt
-,TRBD2,TRBJ2-1,TRBV5-1,CASSSLAGNSYNEQFF,TGCGCCAGCAGCTCTCTAGCGGGGAACTCCTACAATGAGCAGTTCTTC
few,TRBD1,TRBJ2-2,TRBV5-1,CASSSQLYRGLTGELFF,TGCGCCAGCAGCTCCCAGTTGTACAGGGGGTTGACCGGGGAGCTGTTTTTT
-,TRBD1,TRBJ2-1,TRBV12-3/TRBV12-4,CASSPYPDRGLNNEQFF,TGTGCCAGCAGCCCTTACCCGGACAGGGGGCTCAACAATGAGCAGTTCTTC
-,-,TRBJ2-5,TRBV10-1,CASSPVGGGQETQYF,TGCGCCAGCAGCCCCGTCGGGGGAGGACAAGAGACCCAGTACTTC
-,-,TRBJ2-3,TRBV2,CASFGGDTDTQYF,TGTGCCAGCTTTGGGGGCGACACAGATACGCAGTATTTT
few,-,TRBJ2-1,TRBV20-1,CSANLDRPEQFF,TGCAGTGCTAATTTGGACCGCCCCGAGCAGTTCTTC
-,-,TRBJ2-2,TRBV5-6,CASSSGTGEAGELFF,TGTGCCAGCAGCTCGGGGACTGGGGAAGCCGGGGAGCTGTTTTTT
few,-,TRBJ2-1,TRBV4-1,CASSQDLSEYEQFF,TGCGCCAGCAGCCAAGATCTTTCCGAGTATGAGCAGTTCTTC
-,-,TRBJ2-5,TRBV7-7,CASSPPSVAESQETQYF,TGTGCTAGCAGCCCCCCCTCGGTAGCGGAATCACAAGAGACCCAGTACTTC
many,-,TRBJ2-7,TRBV12-3/TRBV12-4,CASSLGYSYEQYF,TGTGCCAGCAGTTTAGGTTACAGCTACGAGCAGTACTTC
many,-,TRBJ2-3,TRBV27,CASTAEGATDTQYF,TGTGCCAGCACCGCGGAGGGGGCCACAGATACGCAGTATTTT
few,-,TRBJ2-7,TRBV5-5,CASSLALDEQYF,TGTGCCAGCAGCTTGGCTCTAGACGAGCAGTACTTC
-,TRBD2,TRBJ2-1,TRBV20-1,CSARDFLSRGVGNEQFF,TGCAGTGCTAGAGATTTTCTCAGTCGGGGGGTAGGCAATGAGCAGTTCTTC
-,-,TRBJ2-7,TRBV4-1,CASSQTEGSPYEQYF,TGCGCCAGCAGCCAGACAGAGGGAAGCCCCTACGAGCAGTACTTC
-,TRBD1,TRBJ1-1,TRBV28,CASSLSLTGMNTEAFF,TGTGCCAGCAGTTTATCCCTGACAGGGATGAACACTGAAGCTTTCTTT